These T cell receptor beta chains were read from a single sample in a study of PD-L1 blockade in urothelial cancer. Clones were sequenced by immunoSEQ multiplex PCR, and TCRdb holds only the in-frame ones, with some missing. The table records under 50,000 clones, 82% of them present only once. This specimen was PBMCs, taken around atezolizumab (anti-PD-L1) treatment. The source is a man in his fifties or sixties with urothelial cancer. The CDR3 runs from the conserved cysteine through the conserved F or W. D genes are given only for firm matches. Not all rows give a size; the values are once, few, many and, for expanded clones, a class.

size,J,V,D,CDR3,DNA
once,TRBJ1-2,TRBV21-1,NA,CASSEEVCGYTF,TGTGCCAGCAGCGAGGAGGTTTGCGGCTACACCTTC
NA,TRBJ2-5,TRBV14,NA,CASSQYRDQETQYF,TGTGCCAGCAGCCAATACAGAGACCAAGAGACCCAGTACTTC
NA,TRBJ2-3,TRBV18,TRBD1,CASSPQGAETDTQYF,TGTGCCAGCTCACCACAGGGGGCTGAGACAGATACGCAGTATTTT
NA,TRBJ2-7,TRBV5-1,NA,CASSGGDSHLRYEQYF,TGCGCCAGCAGCGGAGGGGACTCCCATTTAAGATACGAGCAGTACTTC
NA,TRBJ2-7,TRBV18,TRBD1,CASSPPGQGANNEQYF,TGTGCCAGCTCACCTCCGGGACAGGGGGCGAACAACGAGCAGTACTTC
NA,TRBJ1-2,TRBV5-8,NA,CASSLWQGHTF,TGTGCCAGCAGCTTGTGGCAGGGTCACACCTTC
NA,TRBJ1-1,TRBV18,TRBD1,CASSPAQGGEAFF,TGTGCCAGCTCACCAGCGCAGGGGGGTGAAGCTTTCTTT
NA,TRBJ1-1,TRBV7-2,NA,CASSLDSSNTEAFF,TGTGCCAGCAGCTTGGACAGTTCGAACACTGAAGCTTTCTTT
NA,TRBJ2-2,TRBV5-4,NA,CASSLGAGAGTGELFF,TGTGCCAGCAGCTTGGGGGCGGGGGCTGGCACCGGGGAGCTGTTTTTT
NA,TRBJ1-1,TRBV6-5,NA,CASSYRRAANTEAFF,TGTGCCAGCAGTTACAGGAGGGCGGCGAACACTGAAGCTTTCTTT
NA,TRBJ2-5,TRBV7-8,TRBD2,CASSQGLAGGETQYF,TGTGCCAGCAGCCAGGGACTAGCGGGAGGAGAGACCCAGTACTTC
NA,TRBJ1-1,TRBV4-2,NA,CASRPYLMAATNTEAFF,TGTGCCAGCAGACCCTACCTCATGGCGGCAACGAACACTGAAGCTTTCTTT
once,TRBJ2-2,TRBV28,NA,CASTRGLTGELFF,TGTGCCAGCACCCGAGGCTTGACCGGGGAGCTGTTTTTT
NA,TRBJ2-1,TRBV7-9,TRBD1,CASSPAAGQGGNEQFF,TGTGCCAGCAGCCCCGCCGCGGGACAGGGCGGAAATGAGCAGTTCTTC
NA,TRBJ1-5,TRBV28,NA,CASSSNRDTDVYNQPQHF,TGTGCCAGCAGTTCGAACCGGGACACCGATGTCTACAATCAGCCCCAGCATTTT
NA,TRBJ2-7,TRBV29-1,TRBD1,CSAWGQGTYEQYF,TGCAGCGCTTGGGGACAGGGGACCTACGAGCAGTACTTC
NA,TRBJ2-3,TRBV7-9,NA,CASRRSGLSSTDTQYF,TGTGCCAGCAGGCGTTCAGGGTTATCTAGCACAGATACGCAGTATTTT
few,TRBJ1-1,TRBV9,NA,CASSVLPQGTEAFF,TGTGCCAGCAGCGTCTTGCCTCAGGGAACTGAAGCTTTCTTT
NA,TRBJ1-2,TRBV7-2,TRBD1,CASSLDPGGANYGYTF,TGTGCCAGCAGCTTAGATCCAGGGGGAGCTAACTATGGCTACACCTTC
NA,TRBJ2-3,TRBV6-5,NA,CASTGSTDTQYF,TGTGCCAGCACAGGGAGCACAGATACGCAGTATTTT
NA,TRBJ2-1,TRBV2,TRBD2,CASSVLAGLNNEQFF,TGTGCCAGCAGTGTACTAGCGGGGCTAAACAATGAGCAGTTCTTC
NA,TRBJ1-5,TRBV30,TRBD1,CAWSRQGNQPQHF,TGTGCCTGGAGCAGACAGGGAAATCAGCCCCAGCATTTT
NA,TRBJ2-2,TRBV4-2,TRBD2,CASSHPLRLAANTGELFF,TGTGCCAGCAGCCATCCACTTAGACTAGCTGCTAACACCGGGGAGCTGTTTTTT
NA,TRBJ1-2,TRBV11-2,TRBD1,CASSTGQGSYGYTF,TGTGCCAGCAGCACAGGACAGGGCAGCTATGGCTACACCTTC
few,TRBJ1-4,TRBV5-1,TRBD1,CASSFPGQGGGSEKLFF,TGCGCCAGCAGCTTCCCGGGACAGGGAGGAGGTAGTGAAAAACTGTTTTTT
NA,TRBJ2-2,TRBV14,NA,CASSWGASGTGELFF,TGTGCCAGCAGCTGGGGGGCTAGCGGAACCGGGGAGCTGTTTTTT
NA,TRBJ2-7,TRBV7-9,NA,CASSLDIGRQYF,TGTGCCAGCAGCTTGGACATTGGCAGGCAGTACTTC
NA,TRBJ1-3,TRBV7-9,NA,CASSLAGRSSGNTIYF,TGTGCCAGCAGTCTAGCGGGGAGGAGCTCTGGAAACACCATATATTTT
NA,TRBJ2-1,TRBV6-4,NA,CASSEGGGPYNEQFF,TGTGCCAGCAGTGAAGGAGGGGGCCCCTACAATGAGCAGTTCTTC
few,TRBJ1-1,TRBV19,NA,CATGSKGDTEAFF,TGTGCCACCGGGAGTAAGGGTGACACTGAAGCTTTCTTT
NA,TRBJ1-3,TRBV28,TRBD1,CASTTTGPGGTIYF,TGTGCCAGCACCACGACAGGGCCCGGGGGCACCATATATTTT
NA,TRBJ2-3,TRBV2,TRBD1,CASREEGATDTQYF,TGTGCCAGCAGAGAAGAGGGGGCCACAGATACGCAGTATTTT
NA,TRBJ1-1,TRBV5-5,NA,CASSLEGGREGTEAFF,TGTGCCAGCAGCTTGGAGGGGGGCAGGGAGGGCACTGAAGCTTTCTTT
few,TRBJ1-1,TRBV7-2,TRBD1,CASSSDLGTGGAFF,TGTGCCAGCAGCTCAGACCTGGGGACAGGAGGAGCTTTCTTT
once,TRBJ1-1,TRBV7-8,NA,CASSISTGSGTEAFF,TGTGCCAGCAGTATCTCGACAGGAAGCGGAACTGAAGCTTTCTTT
NA,TRBJ2-7,TRBV6-8,TRBD2,CASSYSGPRTSGSPLNYYEQYF,TGTGCCAGCAGTTACTCGGGACCCCGGACTAGCGGGAGCCCCCTTAACTACTACGAGCAGTACTTC
NA,TRBJ1-6,TRBV18,NA,CASSPLNDRRNSPLHF,TGTGCCAGCTCACCACTAAATGACAGACGTAATTCACCCCTCCACTTT
NA,TRBJ1-2,TRBV25-1,NA,CASNPGLSYGYTF,TGTGCCAGCAACCCGGGACTTAGCTATGGCTACACCTTC
NA,TRBJ1-1,TRBV18,NA,CASSPGAERNTEAFF,TGTGCCAGCTCACCTGGGGCAGAGAGGAACACTGAAGCTTTCTTT
NA,TRBJ2-7,TRBV7-2,NA,CASSLGLVRTQYF,TGTGCCAGCAGCTTAGGCCTAGTTCGTACGCAGTACTTC
NA,TRBJ2-5,TRBV5-4,NA,CASSPGGQGVWETQYF,TGTGCCAGCAGCCCCGGTGGGCAGGGCGTTTGGGAGACCCAGTACTTC
NA,TRBJ1-1,TRBV4-1,NA,CASSQGPRGLAEAFF,TGCGCCAGCAGCCAGGGACCCAGGGGATTAGCGGAAGCTTTCTTT
NA,TRBJ1-3,TRBV7-2,TRBD1,CASSREGAPGNTIYF,TGTGCCAGCAGCCGGGAGGGGGCGCCGGGAAACACCATATATTTT
NA,TRBJ2-7,TRBV4-2,TRBD2,CASSQDGTSGSNEQYF,TGTGCCAGCAGCCAAGATGGTACTAGCGGGAGTAACGAGCAGTACTTC
NA,TRBJ1-2,TRBV18,TRBD1,CASSPDRGLYGYTF,TGTGCCAGCTCACCGGACAGGGGATTATATGGCTACACCTTC
NA,TRBJ1-2,TRBV5-1,TRBD1,CASSLAAGQGNYGYTF,TGCGCCAGCAGCTTGGCCGCCGGACAGGGTAACTATGGCTACACCTTC
NA,TRBJ2-1,TRBV5-5,TRBD2,CASSRGTSGSSYNEQFF,TGTGCCAGCAGTAGGGGGACTAGCGGGAGCTCCTACAATGAGCAGTTCTTC